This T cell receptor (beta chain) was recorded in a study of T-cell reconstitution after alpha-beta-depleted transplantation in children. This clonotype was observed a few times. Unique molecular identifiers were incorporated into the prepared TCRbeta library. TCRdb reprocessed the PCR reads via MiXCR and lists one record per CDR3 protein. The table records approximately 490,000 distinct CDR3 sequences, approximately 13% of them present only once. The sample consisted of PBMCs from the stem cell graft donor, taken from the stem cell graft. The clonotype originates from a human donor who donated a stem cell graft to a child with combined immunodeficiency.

CDR3 sequence: CASSYSGVETQYF. The CDR3 DNA follows: TGTGCCAGCAGTTACTCTGGGGTAGAGACCCAGTACTTC. J is TRBJ2-5 and V is TRBV6-5; D is unclear. The CDR3 contains 13 residues. Between the trimmed V and J ends, which lost 0 bases and 4 bases, there was a span of 6 bases. The germline gives CDR1 MNHEY, CDR2 SVGAGI.